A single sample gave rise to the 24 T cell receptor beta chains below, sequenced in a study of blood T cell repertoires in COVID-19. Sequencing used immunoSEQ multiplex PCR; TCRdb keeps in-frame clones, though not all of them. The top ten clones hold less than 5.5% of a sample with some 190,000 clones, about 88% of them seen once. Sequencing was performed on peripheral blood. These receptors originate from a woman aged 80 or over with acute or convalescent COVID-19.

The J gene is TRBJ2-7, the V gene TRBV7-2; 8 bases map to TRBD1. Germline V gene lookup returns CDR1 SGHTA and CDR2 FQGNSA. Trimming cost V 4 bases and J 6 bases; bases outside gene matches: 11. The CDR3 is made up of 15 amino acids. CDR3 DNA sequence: TGTGCCAGCAGCTCGGGACAGGTCGGTCGCCTCGAGCAGTACTTC. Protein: CASSSGQVGRLEQYF.

CDR3 region: CASSLSMQGPNYGYTF. The CDR3 DNA is TGTGCCAGCAGTTTATCTATGCAGGGGCCTAACTATGGCTACACCTTC. The chain is built from TRBV27 and TRBJ1-2; a possible D gene is TRBD1 (6 bases). Trimming left V 0 bases short and J 0 bases short, with 11 bases between. Per germline, CDR1 MNHEY and CDR2 SMNVEV (reference sequence). There are 16 residues in the CDR3.

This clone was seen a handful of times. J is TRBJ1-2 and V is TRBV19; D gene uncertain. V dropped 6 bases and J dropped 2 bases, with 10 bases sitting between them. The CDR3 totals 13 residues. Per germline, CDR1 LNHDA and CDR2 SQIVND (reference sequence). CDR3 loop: CASSFNTNYGYTF. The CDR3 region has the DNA TGTGCCAGTAGCTTCAACACCAACTATGGCTACACCTTC. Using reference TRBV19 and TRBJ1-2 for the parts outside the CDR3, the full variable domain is DGGITQSPKYLFRKEGQNVTLSCEQNLNHDAMYWYRQDPGQGLRLIYYSQIVNDFQKGDIAEGYSVSREKKESFPLTVTSAQKNPTAFYLCASSFNTNYGYTFGSGTRLTVV.

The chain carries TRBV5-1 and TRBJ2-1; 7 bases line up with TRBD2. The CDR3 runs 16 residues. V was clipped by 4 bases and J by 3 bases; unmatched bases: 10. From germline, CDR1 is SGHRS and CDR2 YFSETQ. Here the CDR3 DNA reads TGCGCCAGCAGCGTGGGACTACTGTCTTTCTACAATGAGCAGTTCTTC. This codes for CASSVGLLSFYNEQFF.

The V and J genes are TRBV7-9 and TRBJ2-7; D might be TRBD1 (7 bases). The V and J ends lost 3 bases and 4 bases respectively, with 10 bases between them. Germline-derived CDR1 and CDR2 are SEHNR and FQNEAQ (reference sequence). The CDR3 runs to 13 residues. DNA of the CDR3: TGTGCCAGCAGCTTCAGGGGGGTGTACGAGCAGTACTTC. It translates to CASSFRGVYEQYF.

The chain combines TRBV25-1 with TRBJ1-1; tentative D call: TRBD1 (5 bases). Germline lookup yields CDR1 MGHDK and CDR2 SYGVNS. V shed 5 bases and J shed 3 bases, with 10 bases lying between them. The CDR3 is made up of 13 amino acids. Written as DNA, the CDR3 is TGTGCCAGCAGTTCAGGGAAGTACACTGAAGCTTTCTTT. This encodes CASSSGKYTEAFF.

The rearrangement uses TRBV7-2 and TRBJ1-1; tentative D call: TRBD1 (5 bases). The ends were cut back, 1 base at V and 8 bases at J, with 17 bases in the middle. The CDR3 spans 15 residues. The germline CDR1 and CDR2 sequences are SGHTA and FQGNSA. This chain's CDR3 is CASSLDPVEGREAFF. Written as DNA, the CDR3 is TGTGCCAGCAGCTTAGACCCTGTGGAGGGGCGGGAAGCTTTCTTT.

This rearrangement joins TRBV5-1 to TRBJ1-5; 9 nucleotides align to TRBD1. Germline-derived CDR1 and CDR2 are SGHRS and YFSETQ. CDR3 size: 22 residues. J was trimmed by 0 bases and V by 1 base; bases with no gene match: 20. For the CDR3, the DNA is TGCGCCAGCAGCTTGCGACCCCTCGTTATTGGGACAGGGAAGGTTAGCAATCAGCCCCAGCATTTT. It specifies CASSLRPLVIGTGKVSNQPQHF.

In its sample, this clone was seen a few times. CDR3 nucleotide sequence: TGTGCCAGCAGTAATGGGGGGTCTGGAGGTTATCAGCCCCAGCATTTT. Its translation is CASSNGGSGGYQPQHF. The gene calls are TRBV28 and TRBJ1-5; D is possibly TRBD1 (5 bases). Germline CDR1 reads MDHEN; CDR2 reads SYDVKM. The CDR3 spans 16 residues. V was clipped by 5 bases and J by 5 bases, with 19 bases between them.

CDR3 sequence: CASSNLYGYTF. CDR3 in DNA: TGTGCCAGCAGTAATCTCTATGGCTACACCTTC. The chain links TRBV28 to TRBJ1-2; D unresolved. The CDR3 runs to 11 residues. CDR1 MDHEN and CDR2 SYDVKM come from the germline V gene. The ends were cut back, 5 bases at V and 4 bases at J, with 5 bases in the middle.

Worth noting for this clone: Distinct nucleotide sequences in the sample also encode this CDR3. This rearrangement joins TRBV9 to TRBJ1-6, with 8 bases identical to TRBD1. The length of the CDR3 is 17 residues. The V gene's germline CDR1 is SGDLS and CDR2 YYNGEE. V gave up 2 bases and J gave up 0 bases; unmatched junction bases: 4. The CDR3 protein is CASSVGQARSYNSPLHF. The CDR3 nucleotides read TGTGCCAGCAGCGTGGGACAGGCACGCTCCTATAATTCACCCCTCCACTTT.

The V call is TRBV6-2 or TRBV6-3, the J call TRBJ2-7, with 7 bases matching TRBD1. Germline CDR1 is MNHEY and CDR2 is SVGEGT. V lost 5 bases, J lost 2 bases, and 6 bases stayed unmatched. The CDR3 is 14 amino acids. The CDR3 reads CASSHRGPTYEQYF. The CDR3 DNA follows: TGTGCCAGCAGTCACAGGGGCCCCACCTACGAGCAGTACTTC.

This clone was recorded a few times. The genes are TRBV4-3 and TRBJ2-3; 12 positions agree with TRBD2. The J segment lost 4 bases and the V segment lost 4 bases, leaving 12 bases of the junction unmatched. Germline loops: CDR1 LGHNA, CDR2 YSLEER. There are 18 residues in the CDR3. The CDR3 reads CASSLNLPTSGRSDTQYF. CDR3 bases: TGCGCCAGCAGCCTTAACCTTCCGACTAGCGGGAGATCAGATACGCAGTATTTT.

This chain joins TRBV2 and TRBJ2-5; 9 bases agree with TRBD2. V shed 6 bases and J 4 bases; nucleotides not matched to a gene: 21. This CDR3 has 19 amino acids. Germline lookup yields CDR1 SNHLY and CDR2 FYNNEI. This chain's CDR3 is CASRKTGTSRDGLGETQYF. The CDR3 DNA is TGTGCCAGCAGAAAAACCGGGACTAGCAGGGATGGGTTGGGAGAGACCCAGTACTTC.

The DNA of the CDR3 is TGTGCCAGCAGTTTAGCTCTAGCGATGGGAGAGACCCAGTACTTC. This gives the protein CASSLALAMGETQYF. V usage is TRBV6-2 or TRBV6-3 and J usage is TRBJ2-5, with D maybe TRBD2 (6 bases). V gave up 4 bases and J gave up 4 bases, with 16 bases separating them. Germline V gives CDR1 MNHEY, CDR2 SVGEGT. The CDR3 has 15 residues.

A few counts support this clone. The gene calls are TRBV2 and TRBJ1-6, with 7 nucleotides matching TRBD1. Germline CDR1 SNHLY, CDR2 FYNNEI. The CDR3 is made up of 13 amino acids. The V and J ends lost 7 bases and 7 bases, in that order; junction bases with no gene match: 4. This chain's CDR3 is CASISTGNSPLHF. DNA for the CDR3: TGTGCCAGCATATCGACAGGGAATTCACCCCTCCACTTT.

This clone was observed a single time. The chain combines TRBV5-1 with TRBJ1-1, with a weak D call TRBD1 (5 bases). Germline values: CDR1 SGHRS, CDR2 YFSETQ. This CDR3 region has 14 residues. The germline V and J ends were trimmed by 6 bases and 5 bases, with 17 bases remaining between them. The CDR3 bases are TGCGCCAGCACTCAAAGTCAAGGGACTACTGAAGCTTTCTTT. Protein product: CASTQSQGTTEAFF.

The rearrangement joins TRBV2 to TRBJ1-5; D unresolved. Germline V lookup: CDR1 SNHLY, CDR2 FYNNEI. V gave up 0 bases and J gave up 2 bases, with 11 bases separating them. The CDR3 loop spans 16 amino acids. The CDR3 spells CASSEATGLGNQPQHF. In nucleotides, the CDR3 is TGTGCCAGCAGTGAAGCTACCGGACTGGGCAATCAGCCCCAGCATTTT.

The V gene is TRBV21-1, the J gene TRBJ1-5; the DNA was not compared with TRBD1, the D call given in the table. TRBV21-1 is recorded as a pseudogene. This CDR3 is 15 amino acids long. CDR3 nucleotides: TGTGCCAGCAGCAAAGATGACAGTAGCAATCAGCCCCAGCATTTT. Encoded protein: CASSKDDSSNQPQHF.

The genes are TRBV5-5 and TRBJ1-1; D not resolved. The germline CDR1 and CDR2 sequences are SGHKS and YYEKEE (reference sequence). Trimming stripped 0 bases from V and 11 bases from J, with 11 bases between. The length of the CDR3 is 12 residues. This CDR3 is CASSLADLRAFF. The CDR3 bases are TGTGCCAGCAGCTTGGCCGACTTGCGGGCTTTCTTT.

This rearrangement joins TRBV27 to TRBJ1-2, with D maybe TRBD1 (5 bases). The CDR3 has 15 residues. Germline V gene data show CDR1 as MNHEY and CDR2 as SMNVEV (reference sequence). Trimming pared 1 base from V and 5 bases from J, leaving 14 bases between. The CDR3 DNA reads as TGTGCCAGCAGTTTATTGGCCGGGGGGATTTATGGCTACACCTTC. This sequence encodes CASSLLAGGIYGYTF.

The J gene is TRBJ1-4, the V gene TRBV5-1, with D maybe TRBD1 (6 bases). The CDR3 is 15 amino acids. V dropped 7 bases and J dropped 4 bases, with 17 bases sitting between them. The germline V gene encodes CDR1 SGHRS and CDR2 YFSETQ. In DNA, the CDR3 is TGCGCCAGCGCGAATCTAGGACAGATTAATGAAAAACTGTTTTTT. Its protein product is CASANLGQINEKLFF.

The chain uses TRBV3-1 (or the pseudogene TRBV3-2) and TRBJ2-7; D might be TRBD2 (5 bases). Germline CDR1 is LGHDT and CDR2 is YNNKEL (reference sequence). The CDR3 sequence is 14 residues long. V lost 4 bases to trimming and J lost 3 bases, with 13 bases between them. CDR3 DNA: TGTGCCAGCAGCCGCCGAGGGCTTGTCTACGAGCAGTACTTC. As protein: CASSRRGLVYEQYF.

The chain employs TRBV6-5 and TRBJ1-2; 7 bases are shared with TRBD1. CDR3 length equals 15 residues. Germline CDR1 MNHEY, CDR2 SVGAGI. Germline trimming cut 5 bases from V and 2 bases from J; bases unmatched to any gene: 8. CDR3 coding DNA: TGTGCCAGCAGTATAAAGGGACAGAACAACTATGGCTACACCTTC. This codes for CASSIKGQNNYGYTF.